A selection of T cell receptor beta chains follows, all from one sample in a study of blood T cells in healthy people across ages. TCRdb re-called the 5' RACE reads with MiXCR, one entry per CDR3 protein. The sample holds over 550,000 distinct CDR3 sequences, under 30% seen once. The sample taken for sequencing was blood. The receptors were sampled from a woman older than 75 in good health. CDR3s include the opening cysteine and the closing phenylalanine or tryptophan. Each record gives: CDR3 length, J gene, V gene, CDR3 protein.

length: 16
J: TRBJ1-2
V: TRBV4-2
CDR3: CASSLTKRTGDYGYTF

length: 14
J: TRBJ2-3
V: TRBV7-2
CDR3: CASSLESHVDTQYF

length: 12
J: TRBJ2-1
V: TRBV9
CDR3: CACSVIQGEQFF

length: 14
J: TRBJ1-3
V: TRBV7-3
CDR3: CASSLGRAGNTIYF

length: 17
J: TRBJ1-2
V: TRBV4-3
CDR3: CASSQDDQNRGDYGYTF

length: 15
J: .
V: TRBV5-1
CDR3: CASSGQGSSYNEQYF

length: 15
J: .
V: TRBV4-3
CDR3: CASSQDRRLPYEQYF

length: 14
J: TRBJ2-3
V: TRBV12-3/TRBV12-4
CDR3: CASSLLAGGYTQYF

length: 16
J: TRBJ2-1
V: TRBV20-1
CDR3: CSAPHGTSGRGNEQFF

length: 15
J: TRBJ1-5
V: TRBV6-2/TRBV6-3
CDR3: CASRRPTGGNQPQHF

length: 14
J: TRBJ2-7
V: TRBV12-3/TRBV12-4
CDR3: CASSFGGSLHEQYF

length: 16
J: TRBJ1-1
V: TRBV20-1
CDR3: CSVMSGARFLNTEAFF

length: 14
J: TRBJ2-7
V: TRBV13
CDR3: CASSLVSGAGEQYF

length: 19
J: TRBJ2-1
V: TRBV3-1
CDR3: CASSPTGTSGGAPYNEQFF

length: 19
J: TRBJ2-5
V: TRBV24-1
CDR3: CATSDPIRDGPHVWETQYF

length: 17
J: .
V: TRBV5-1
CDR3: CASSLALGIRPAYEQYF

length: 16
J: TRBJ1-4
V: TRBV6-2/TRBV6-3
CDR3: CASSFLPTPNEEKLFF

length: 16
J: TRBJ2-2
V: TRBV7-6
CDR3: CASSNYLAGGPGELFF

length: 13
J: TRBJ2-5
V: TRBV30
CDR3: CAGSFSGLETQYF

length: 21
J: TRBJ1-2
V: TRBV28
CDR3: CASSYASSGQRKAGFDYGYTF

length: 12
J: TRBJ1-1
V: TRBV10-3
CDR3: CAISAAEDKAFF

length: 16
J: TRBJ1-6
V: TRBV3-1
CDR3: CASSQDQLRGNSPLHF

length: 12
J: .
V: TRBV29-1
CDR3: CSATVSKNIQYF

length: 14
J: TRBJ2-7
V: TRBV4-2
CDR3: CASSQGGSTYEQYF

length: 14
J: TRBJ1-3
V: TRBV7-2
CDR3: CASSSLGQGNTIYF

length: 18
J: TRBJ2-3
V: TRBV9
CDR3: CASSTSTSAGTSVDAQYF

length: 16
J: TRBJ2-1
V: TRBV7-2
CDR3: CASSPRLAPRQGEQFF

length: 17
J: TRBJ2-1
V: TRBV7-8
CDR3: CASSLEVWDFNTGEQFF

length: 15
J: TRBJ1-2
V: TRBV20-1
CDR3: CSGARVGQQDYGYTF

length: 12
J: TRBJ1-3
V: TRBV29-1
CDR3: CSVEAGGNTIYF

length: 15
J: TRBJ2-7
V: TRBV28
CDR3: CASSTPVGTHYEQYF

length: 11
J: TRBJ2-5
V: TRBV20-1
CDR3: CSGRLSETQYF

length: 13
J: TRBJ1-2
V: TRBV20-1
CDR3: CSAALGRPGGYTF

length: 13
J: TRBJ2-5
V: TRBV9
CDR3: CASSVALYNEQYF

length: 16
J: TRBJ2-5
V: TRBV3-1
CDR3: CAGSQALAGGPGTQYF

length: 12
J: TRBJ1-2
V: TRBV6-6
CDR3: CASSPGTYGYTF

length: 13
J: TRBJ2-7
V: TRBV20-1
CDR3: CSAPNRVSYEQYF

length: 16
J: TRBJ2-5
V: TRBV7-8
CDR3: CASSRGTGGAGETQYF

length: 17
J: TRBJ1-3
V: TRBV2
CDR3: CASSPFSGRSSGNTIYF

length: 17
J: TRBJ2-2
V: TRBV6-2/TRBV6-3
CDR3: CASSKPGTTHGTGELFF

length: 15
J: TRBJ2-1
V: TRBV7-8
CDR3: CASSKSGGLYNEQFF

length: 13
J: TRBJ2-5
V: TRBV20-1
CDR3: CSASGNGEETQYF

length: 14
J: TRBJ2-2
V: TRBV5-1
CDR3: CASSGLAGTGELFF

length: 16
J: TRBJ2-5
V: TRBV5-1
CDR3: CASSLEGSRSKETQYF

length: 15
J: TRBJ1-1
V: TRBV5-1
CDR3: CASSLGAGMNTEAFF

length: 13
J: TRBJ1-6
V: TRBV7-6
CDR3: CASSLGPRESLHF

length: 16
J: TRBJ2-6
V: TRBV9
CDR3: CASSQGRADGANVLTF

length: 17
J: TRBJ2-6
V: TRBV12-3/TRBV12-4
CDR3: CASSLGLGLHGANVRTF

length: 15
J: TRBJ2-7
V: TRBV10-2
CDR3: CASSESGLLRDEQYF